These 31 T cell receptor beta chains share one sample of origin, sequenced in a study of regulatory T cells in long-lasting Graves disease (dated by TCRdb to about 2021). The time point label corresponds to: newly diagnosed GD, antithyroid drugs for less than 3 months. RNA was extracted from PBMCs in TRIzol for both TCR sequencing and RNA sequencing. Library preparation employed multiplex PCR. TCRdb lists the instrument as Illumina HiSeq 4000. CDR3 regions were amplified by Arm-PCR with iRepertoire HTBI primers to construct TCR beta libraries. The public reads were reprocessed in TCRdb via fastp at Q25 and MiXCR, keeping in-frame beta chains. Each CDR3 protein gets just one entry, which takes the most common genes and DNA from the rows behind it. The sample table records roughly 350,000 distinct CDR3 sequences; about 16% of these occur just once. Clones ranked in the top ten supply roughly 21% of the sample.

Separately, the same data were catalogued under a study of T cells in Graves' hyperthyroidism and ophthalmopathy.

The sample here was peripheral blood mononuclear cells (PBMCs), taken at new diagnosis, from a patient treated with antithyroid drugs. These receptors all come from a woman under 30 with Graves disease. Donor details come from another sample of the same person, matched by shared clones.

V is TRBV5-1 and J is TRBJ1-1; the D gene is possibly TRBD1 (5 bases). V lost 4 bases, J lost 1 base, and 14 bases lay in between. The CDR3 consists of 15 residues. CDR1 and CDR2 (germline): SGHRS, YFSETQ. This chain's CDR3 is CASSREVRANTEAFF. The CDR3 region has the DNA TGCGCCAGCAGCCGGGAGGTCAGGGCGAACACTGAAGCTTTCTTT. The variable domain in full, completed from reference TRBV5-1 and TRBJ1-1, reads KAGVTQTPRYLIKTRGQQVTLSCSPISGHRSVSWYQQTPGQGLQFLFEYFSETQRNKGNFPGRFSGRQFSNSRSEMNVSTLELGDSALYLCASSREVRANTEAFFGQGTRLTVV.

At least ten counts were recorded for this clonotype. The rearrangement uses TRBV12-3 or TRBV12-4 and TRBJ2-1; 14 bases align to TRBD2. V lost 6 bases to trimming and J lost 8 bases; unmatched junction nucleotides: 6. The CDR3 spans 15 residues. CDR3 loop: CASSHGTSGSYEQFF. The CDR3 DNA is TGTGCCAGCAGCCACGGGACTAGCGGGAGTTATGAGCAGTTCTTC.

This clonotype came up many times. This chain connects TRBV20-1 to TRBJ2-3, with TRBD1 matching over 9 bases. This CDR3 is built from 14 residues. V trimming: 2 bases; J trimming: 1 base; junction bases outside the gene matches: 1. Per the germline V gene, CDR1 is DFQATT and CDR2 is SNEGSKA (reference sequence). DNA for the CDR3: TGCAGTGCTAGAAGGGACAGGGGCACAGATACGCAGTATTTT. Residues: CSARRDRGTDTQYF.

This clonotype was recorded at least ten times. The chain's CDR3 is CASVLRGQSHIQYF. The CDR3 DNA is TGTGCCAGCGTCTTAAGGGGACAGTCACACATTCAGTACTTC. This chain uses TRBV2 with TRBJ2-4; 7 bases are shared with TRBD1. The J segment lost 8 bases and the V segment lost 8 bases, leaving 12 bases of the junction unmatched. The CDR3 length is 14 residues. CDR1 SNHLY and CDR2 FYNNEI come from the germline V gene.

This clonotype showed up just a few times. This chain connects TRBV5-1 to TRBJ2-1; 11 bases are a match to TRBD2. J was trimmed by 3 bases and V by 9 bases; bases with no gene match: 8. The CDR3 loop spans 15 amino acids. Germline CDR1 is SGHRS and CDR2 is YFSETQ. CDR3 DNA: TGCGCCACCTCCGGGACTAGCGGATTCTACAATGAGCAGTTCTTC. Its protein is CATSGTSGFYNEQFF. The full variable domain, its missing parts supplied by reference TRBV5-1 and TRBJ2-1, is KAGVTQTPRYLIKTRGQQVTLSCSPISGHRSVSWYQQTPGQGLQFLFEYFSETQRNKGNFPGRFSGRQFSNSRSEMNVSTLELGDSALYLCATSGTSGFYNEQFFGPGTRLTVL.

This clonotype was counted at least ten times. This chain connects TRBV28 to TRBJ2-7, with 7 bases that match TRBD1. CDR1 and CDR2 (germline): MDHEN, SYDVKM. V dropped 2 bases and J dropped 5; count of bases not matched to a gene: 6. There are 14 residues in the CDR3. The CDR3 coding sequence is TGTGCCAGCAGTTTAGACAGGGTGGTCGACGAGCAGTACTTC. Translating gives CASSLDRVVDEQYF.

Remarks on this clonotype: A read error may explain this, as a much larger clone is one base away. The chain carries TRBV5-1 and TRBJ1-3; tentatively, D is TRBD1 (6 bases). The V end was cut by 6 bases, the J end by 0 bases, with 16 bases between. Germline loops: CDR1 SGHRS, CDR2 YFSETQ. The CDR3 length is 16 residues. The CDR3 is CASNSGALGSGNTIYF. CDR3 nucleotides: TGCGCCAGCAACTCGGGGGCCCTAGGCTCTGGAAACACCATATATTTT.

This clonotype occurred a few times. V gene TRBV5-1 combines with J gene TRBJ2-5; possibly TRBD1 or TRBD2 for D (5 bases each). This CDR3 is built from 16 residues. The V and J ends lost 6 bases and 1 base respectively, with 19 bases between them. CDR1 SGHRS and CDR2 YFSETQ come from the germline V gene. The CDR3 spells CASTTTGTPIQETQYF. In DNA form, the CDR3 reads TGCGCCAGCACCACGACGGGGACCCCAATCCAAGAGACCCAGTACTTC.

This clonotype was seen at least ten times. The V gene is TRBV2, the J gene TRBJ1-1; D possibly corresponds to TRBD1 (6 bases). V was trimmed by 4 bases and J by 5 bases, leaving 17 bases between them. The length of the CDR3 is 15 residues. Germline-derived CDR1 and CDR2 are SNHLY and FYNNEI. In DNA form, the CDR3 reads TGTGCCAGCAGTGTTCCAGGCACCCAGGGGACTGAAGCTTTCTTT. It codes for CASSVPGTQGTEAFF.

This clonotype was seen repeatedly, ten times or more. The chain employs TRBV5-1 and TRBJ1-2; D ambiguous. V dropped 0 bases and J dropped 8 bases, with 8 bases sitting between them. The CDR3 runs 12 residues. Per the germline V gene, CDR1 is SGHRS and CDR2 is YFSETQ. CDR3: CASSLARSGYTF. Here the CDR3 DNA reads TGCGCCAGCAGCTTGGCCCGCTCCGGCTACACCTTC.

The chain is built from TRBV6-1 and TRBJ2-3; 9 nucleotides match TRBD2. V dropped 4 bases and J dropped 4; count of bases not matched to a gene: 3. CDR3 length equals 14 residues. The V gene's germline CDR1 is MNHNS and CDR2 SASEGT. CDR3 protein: CASSGRGGPDTQYF. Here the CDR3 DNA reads TGTGCCAGCAGTGGGCGGGGGGGCCCAGATACGCAGTATTTT.

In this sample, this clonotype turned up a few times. CDR3 loop: CAGSSGHSYEQYF. CDR3 nucleotide sequence: TGTGCCGGCTCCTCGGGACACTCCTACGAGCAGTACTTC. The rearrangement links TRBV6-2 or TRBV6-3 to TRBJ2-7, with TRBD1 as a possible D gene (6 bases). Germline V lookup: CDR1 MNHEY, CDR2 SVGEGT. The CDR3 consists of 13 residues. V gave up 11 bases and J gave up 0 bases, with 14 bases separating them.

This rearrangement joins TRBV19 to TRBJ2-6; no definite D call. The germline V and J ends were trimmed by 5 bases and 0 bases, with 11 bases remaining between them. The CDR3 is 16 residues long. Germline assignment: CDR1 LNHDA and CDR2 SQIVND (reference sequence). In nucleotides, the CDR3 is TGTGCCAGTAGTTTTGTCAGCCACTCTGGGGCCAACGTCCTGACTTTC. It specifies CASSFVSHSGANVLTF.

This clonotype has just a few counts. The CDR3 nucleotides read TGTGCCAGTAAAAGGGACACGGAGCCACATCAGCCCCAGCATTTT. Its translation: CASKRDTEPHQPQHF. The chain joins TRBV19 to TRBJ1-5, with D possibly TRBD1 on 6 matching bases. V lost 7 bases, J lost 5 bases, and 18 bases lay in between. The V gene's germline CDR1 is LNHDA and CDR2 SQIVND (reference sequence). CDR3 size: 15 residues.

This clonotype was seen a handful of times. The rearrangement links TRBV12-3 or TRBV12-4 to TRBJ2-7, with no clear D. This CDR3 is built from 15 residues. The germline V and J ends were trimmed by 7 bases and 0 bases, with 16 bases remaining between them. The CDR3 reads CASTRAGLGSYEQYF. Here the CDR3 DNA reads TGTGCCAGCACCAGAGCAGGCCTAGGCTCCTACGAGCAGTACTTC.

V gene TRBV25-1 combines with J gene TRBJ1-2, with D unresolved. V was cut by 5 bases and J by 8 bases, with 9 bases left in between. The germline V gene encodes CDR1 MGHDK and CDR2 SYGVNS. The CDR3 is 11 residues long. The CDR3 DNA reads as TGTGCCAGCAGTAGAAACGAGGGCTACACCTTC. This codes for CASSRNEGYTF.

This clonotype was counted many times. CDR3 residues: CASSHLPGFQETQYF. The CDR3 coding sequence is TGTGCCAGCAGCCACCTTCCAGGGTTCCAAGAGACCCAGTACTTC. The V gene is TRBV7-9, the J gene TRBJ2-5, with a tentative D call TRBD1 (5 bases). Trimming removed 5 bases from V and 1 base from J, with 14 bases in between. Germline CDR1 and CDR2: SEHNR and FQNEAQ (reference sequence). The length of the CDR3 is 15 residues.

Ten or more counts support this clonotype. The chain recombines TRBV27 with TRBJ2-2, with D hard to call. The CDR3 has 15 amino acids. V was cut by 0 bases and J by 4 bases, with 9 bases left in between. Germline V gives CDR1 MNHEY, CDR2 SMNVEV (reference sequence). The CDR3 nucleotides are TGTGCCAGCAGTTTATCAGGGATCGGCACCGGGGAGCTGTTTTTT. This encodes CASSLSGIGTGELFF.

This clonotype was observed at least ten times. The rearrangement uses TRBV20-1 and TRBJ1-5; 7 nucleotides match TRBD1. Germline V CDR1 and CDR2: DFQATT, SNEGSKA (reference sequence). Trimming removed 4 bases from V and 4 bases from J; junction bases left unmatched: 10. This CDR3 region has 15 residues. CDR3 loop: CSATGGGTVNQPQHF. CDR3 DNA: TGCAGTGCTACGGGGGGGGGGACAGTTAATCAGCCCCAGCATTTT.

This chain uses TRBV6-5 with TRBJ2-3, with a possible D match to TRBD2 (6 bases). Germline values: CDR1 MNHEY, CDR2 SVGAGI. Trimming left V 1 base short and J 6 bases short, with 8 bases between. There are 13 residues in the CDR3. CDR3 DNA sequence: TGTGCCAGCAGTTACTTCGGAGGGGATACGCAGTATTTT. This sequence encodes CASSYFGGDTQYF.

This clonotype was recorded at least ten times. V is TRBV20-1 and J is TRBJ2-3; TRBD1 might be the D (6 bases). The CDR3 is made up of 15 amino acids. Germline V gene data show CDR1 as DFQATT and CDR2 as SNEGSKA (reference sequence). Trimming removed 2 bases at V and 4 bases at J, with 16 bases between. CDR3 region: CSARRNRQVPDTQYF. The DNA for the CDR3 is TGCAGTGCTAGAAGGAACCGACAGGTCCCAGATACGCAGTATTTT.

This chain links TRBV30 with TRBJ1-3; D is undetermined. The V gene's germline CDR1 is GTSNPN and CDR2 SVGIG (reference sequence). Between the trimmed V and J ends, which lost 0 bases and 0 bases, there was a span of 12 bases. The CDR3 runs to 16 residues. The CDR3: CAWSVFGGASGNTIYF. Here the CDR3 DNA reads TGTGCCTGGAGTGTTTTCGGCGGCGCCTCTGGAAACACCATATATTTT.

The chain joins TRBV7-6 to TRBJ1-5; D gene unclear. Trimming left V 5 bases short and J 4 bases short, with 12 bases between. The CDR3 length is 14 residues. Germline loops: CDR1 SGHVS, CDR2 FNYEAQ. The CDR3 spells CASSLPGANQPQHF. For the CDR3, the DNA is TGTGCCAGCAGCCTCCCGGGTGCAAATCAGCCCCAGCATTTT.

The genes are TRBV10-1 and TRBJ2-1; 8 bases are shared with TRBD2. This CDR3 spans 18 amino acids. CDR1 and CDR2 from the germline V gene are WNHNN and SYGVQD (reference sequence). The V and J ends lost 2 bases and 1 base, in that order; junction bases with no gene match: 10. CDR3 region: CASSESTLAGTSYNEQFF. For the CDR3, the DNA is TGCGCCAGCAGTGAGAGTACTCTAGCGGGTACTTCCTACAATGAGCAGTTCTTC.

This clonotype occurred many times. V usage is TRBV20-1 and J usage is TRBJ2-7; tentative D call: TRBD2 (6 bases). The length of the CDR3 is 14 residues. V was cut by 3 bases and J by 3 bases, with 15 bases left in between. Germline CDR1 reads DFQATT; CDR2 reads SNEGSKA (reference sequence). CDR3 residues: CSARGGERNYEQYF. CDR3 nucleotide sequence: TGCAGTGCTAGGGGCGGGGAGCGTAACTACGAGCAGTACTTC.

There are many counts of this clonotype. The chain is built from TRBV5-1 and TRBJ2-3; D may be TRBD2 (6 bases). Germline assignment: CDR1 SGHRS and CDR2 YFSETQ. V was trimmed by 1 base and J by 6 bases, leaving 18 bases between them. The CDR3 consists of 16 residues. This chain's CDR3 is CASSLRLAGSRDTQYF. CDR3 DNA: TGCGCCAGCAGCTTGCGTTTGGCGGGGTCTAGGGATACGCAGTATTTT.

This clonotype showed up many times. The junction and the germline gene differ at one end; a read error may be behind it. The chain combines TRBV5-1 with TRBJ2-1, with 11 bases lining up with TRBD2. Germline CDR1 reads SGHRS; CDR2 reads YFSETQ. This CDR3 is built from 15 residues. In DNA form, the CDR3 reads TGTGCCAGCAGCTTAGCGGGAGGGGACTACAATGAGCAGTTCTTC. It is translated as CASSLAGGDYNEQFF.

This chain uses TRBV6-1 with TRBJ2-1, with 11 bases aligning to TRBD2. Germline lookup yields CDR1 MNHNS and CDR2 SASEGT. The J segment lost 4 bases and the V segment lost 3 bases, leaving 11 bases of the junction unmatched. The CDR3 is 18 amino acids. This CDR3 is CASSEGPSGGYRYNEQFF. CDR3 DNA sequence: TGTGCCAGCAGTGAGGGGCCTAGCGGGGGGTACAGGTACAATGAGCAGTTCTTC.

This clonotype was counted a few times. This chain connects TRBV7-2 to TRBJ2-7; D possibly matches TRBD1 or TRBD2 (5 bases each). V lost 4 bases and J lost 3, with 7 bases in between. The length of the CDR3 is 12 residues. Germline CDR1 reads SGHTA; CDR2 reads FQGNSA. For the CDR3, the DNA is TGTGCCAGCAGCTGGGGACGCTACGAGCAGTACTTC. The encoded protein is CASSWGRYEQYF.

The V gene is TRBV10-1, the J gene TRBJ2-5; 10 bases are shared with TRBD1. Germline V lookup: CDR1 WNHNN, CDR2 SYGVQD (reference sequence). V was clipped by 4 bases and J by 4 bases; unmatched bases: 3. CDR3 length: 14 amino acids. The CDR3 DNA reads TGCGCCAGCAGTGCCGGGACAGGGGTAGAGACCCAGTACTTC. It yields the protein CASSAGTGVETQYF.

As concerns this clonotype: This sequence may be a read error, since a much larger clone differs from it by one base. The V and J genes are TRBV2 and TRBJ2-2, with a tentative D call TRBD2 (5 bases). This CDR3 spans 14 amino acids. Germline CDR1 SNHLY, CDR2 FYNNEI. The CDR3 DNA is TGTACCAGCAAGGGAGAGGCAGGCGCCGGGGAGCTGTTTTTT. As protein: CTSKGEAGAGELFF.